This T cell receptor (beta chain) comes out of a study of cytomegalovirus exposure and HLA in healthy donors. Overall study results and limits: Later analysis placed DRB1 highest and HLA-C lowest in TCR association rates, which differed by HLA locus. Presence/absence analyses treated sequencing depth as roughly uniform across donors.

In the PCR, 60 Vbeta and 13 Jbeta primers were used. The table came from immunoSEQ multiplex PCR; TCRdb's copy has only in-frame clones and leaves some out. The table includes some 120,000 clones, about 76% detected once. The CDR3 is made up of 13 amino acids. Germline-derived CDR1 and CDR2 are SGHTA and FQGNSA. With 4 bases removed from V and 5 bases from J, the gap between germline ends came to 10 bases. To note about this clone: Its specificity is unknown.

The sequenced sample consisted of PBMCs. The chain combines TRBV7-2 with TRBJ2-3; D remains unclear. The clonotype comes from a woman aged 55-69 years in good health and CMV-seropositive. CDR3 protein: CASSSHSIDTQYF. CDR3 DNA: TGTGCCAGCAGCTCCCACTCTATAGATACGCAGTATTTT.